This TCR beta chain was recorded in a study of blood T cell repertoires in COVID-19. Repertoires were generated with immunoSEQ multiplex PCR, while TCRdb's copy carries only in-frame clones and drops some. The table shows about 160,000 clones, with under 85% occurring only once. Germline CDR1 reads SGHTA; CDR2 reads FQGTGA. The CDR3 has 15 residues. V was trimmed by 6 bases and J by 5 bases, leaving 17 bases between them. This receptor was obtained from a woman older than 75 with acute or convalescent COVID-19. The sample was peripheral blood. The chain has TRBV7-3 and TRBJ1-5; D perhaps matches TRBD1 (5 bases). CDR3: CASSSMGQSYQPQHF. CDR3 bases: TGTGCCAGCAGTAGTATGGGGCAGTCTTATCAGCCCCAGCATTTT.